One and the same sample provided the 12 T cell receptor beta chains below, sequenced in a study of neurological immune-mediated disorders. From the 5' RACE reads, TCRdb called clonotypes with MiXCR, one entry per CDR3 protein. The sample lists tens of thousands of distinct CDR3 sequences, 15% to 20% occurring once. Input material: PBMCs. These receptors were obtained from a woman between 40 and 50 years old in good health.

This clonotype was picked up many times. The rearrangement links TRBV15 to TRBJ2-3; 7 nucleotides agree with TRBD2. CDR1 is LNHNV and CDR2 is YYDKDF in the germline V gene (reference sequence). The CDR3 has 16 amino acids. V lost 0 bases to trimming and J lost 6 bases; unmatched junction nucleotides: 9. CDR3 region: CATSRDKPPGGDTQYF. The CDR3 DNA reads TGTGCCACCAGCAGAGATAAGCCCCCCGGGGGGGATACGCAGTATTTT.

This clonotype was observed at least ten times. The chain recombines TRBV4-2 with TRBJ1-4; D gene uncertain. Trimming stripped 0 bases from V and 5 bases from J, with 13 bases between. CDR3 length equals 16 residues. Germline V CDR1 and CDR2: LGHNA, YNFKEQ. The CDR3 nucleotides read TGTGCCAGCAGCCAAGAACGGACGGAAGTAAATGAAAAACTGTTTTTT. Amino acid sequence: CASSQERTEVNEKLFF.

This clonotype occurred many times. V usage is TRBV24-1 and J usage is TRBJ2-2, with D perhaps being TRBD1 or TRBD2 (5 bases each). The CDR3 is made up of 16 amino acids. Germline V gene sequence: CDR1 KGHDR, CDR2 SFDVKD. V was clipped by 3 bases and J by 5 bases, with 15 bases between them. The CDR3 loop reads CATSDEGPVKTGELFF. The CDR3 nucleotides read TGTGCCACCAGTGATGAGGGGCCGGTGAAAACCGGGGAGCTGTTTTTT.

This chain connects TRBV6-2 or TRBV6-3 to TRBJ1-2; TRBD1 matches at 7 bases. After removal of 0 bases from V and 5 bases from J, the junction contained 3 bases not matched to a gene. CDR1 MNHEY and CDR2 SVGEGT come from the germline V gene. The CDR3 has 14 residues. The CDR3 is CASSYSDRAYGYTF. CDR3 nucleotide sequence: TGTGCCAGCAGTTACTCCGACAGGGCGTATGGCTACACCTTC.

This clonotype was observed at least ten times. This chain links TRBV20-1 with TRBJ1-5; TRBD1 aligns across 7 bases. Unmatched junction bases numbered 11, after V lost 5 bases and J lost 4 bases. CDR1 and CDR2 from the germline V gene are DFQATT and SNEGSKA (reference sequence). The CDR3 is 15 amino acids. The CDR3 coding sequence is TGCAGTGCTCTCCTTTCGACAGGGAGGAATCAGCCCCAGCATTTT. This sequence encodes CSALLSTGRNQPQHF.

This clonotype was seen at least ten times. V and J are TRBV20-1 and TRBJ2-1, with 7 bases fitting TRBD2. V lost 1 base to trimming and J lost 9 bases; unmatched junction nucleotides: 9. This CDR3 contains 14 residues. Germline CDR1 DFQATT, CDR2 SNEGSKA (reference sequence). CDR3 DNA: TGCAGTGCTAGAGCGGGGGGTCCCGAGGGTGAGCAGTTCTTC. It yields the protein CSARAGGPEGEQFF.

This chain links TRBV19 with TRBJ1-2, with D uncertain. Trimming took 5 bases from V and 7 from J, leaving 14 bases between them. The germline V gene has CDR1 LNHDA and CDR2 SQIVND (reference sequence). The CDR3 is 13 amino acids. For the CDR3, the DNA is TGTGCCAGTAGTCCCTCATTTGAGTCTGGCTACACCTTC. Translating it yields CASSPSFESGYTF.

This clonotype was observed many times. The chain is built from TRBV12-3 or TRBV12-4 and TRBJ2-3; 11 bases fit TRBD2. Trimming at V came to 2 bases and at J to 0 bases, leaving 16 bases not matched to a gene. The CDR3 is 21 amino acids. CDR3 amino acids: CASSLTRRLAGGGGSTDTQYF. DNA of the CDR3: TGTGCCAGCAGTTTAACCCGACGGCTAGCGGGGGGCGGGGGAAGCACAGATACGCAGTATTTT.

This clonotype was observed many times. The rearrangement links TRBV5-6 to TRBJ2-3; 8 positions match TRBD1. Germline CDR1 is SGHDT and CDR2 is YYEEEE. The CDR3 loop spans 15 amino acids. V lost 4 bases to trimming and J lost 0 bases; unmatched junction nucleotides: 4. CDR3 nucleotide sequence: TGTGCCAGCAGCCCCAGGACAGGGAGCACAGATACGCAGTATTTT. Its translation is CASSPRTGSTDTQYF.

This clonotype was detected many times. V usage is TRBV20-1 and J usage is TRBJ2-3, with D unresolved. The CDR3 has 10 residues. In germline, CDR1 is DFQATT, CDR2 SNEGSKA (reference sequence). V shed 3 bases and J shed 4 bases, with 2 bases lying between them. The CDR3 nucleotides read TGCAGTGCTAGTGCAGATACGCAGTATTTT. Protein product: CSASADTQYF.

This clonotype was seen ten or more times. The CDR3 DNA is TGTGCCACCTCGGCTAGCGGGGGGCTGATAGATACGCAGTATTTT. Translation: CATSASGGLIDTQYF. This chain connects TRBV10-3 to TRBJ2-3; TRBD2 aligns across 11 bases. The junction had 11 bases not matched to a gene; V was cut back by 10 bases and J by 5 bases. Per germline, CDR1 ENHRY and CDR2 SYGVKD. CDR3 size: 15 residues.

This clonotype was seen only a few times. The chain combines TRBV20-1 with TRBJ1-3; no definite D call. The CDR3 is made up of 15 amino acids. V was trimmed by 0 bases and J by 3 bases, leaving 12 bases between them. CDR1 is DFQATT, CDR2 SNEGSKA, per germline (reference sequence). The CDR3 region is CSARDPGGGGNTIYF. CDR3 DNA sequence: TGCAGTGCTAGAGATCCGGGCGGAGGTGGAAACACCATATATTTT.